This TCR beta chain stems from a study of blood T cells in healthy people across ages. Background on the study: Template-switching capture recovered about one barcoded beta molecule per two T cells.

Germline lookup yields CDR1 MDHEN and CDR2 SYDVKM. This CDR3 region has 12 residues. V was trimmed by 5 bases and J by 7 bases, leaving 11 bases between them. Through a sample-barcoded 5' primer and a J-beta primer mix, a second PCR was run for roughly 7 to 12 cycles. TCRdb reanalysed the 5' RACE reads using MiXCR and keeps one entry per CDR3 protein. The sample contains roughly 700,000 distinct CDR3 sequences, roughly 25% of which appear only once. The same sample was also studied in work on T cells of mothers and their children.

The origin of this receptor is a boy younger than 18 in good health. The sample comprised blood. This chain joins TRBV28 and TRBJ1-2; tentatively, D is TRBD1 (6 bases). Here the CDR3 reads CASSIQGFGYTF. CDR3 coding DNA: TGTGCCAGCAGTATACAGGGATTTGGCTACACCTTC.